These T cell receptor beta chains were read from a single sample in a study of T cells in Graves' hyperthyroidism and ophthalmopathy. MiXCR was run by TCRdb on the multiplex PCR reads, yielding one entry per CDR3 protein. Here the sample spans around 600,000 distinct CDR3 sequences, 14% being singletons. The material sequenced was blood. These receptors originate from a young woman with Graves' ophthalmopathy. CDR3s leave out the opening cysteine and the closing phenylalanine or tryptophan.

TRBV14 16 ASSRWGGGARAGGEQF
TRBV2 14 ASGGESRGSTGELF
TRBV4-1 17 ASSQPGQLRGQGTDTQY
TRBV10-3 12 AISGSAANYGYT
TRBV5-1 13 ASSRDTDSGNTIY
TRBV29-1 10 SVAQDYNEQF
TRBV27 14 ASSPSNSGRQETQY
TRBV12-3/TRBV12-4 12 ASSSQGNTGELF
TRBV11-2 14 ASSGQGAPSYNEQF
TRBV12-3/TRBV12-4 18 ASSLPWTTRTKKSTDTQY
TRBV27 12 ASSRTGGEYGYT
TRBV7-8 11 ASSFGPQETQY